This entry lists 10 T cell receptor beta chains sequenced from one sample in a study of OX40 agonist ivuxolimab in advanced cancers. TCRdb's copy holds only in-frame clones and misses some; the assay was immunoSEQ multiplex PCR. This repertoire shows 40,000 to 60,000 clones, 90% to 95% found once; its top ten account for more than 20%. Sequenced here: CD4+ or CD8+ T cells sorted from blood, sampled in a trial of the OX40 agonist ivuxolimab. These receptors all come from an adult with an advanced solid tumor such as melanoma, head and neck, liver or kidney cancer.

The chain couples TRBV7-9 to TRBJ2-7; no reliable D call. Per the germline V gene, CDR1 is SEHNR and CDR2 is FQNEAQ (reference sequence). The CDR3 totals 12 residues. The germline V and J ends were trimmed by 5 bases and 2 bases, with 7 bases remaining between them. DNA of the CDR3: TGTGCCAGCAGCCCCGCCGCCTACGAGCAGTACTTC. Translated: CASSPAAYEQYF.

The V call is TRBV4-3, the J call TRBJ2-1, with a possible D match to TRBD1 (5 bases). Deletions cut 0 bases from V and 8 bases from J, with 17 bases between. The CDR3 totals 16 residues. The germline CDR1 and CDR2 sequences are LGHNA and YSLEER. CDR3 residues: CASSQDHRDRVDEQFF. The DNA for the CDR3 is TGCGCCAGCAGCCAAGACCACCGTGACAGAGTTGATGAGCAGTTCTTC.

V gene TRBV18 combines with J gene TRBJ2-1, with D possibly called TRBD1 or TRBD2 (5 bases each). Germline V CDR1 and CDR2: KGHSH, LQKENI. This CDR3 has 16 amino acids. Trimming took 0 bases from V and 0 from J, leaving 9 bases between them. This CDR3 reads CASSPPGDHSYNEQFF. DNA of the CDR3: TGTGCCAGCTCACCACCGGGGGACCACTCCTACAATGAGCAGTTCTTC.

The chain is built from TRBV19 and TRBJ2-3, with D perhaps matching TRBD2 (5 bases). In germline, CDR1 is LNHDA, CDR2 SQIVND (reference sequence). This CDR3 contains 14 residues. Trimming took 5 bases from V and 2 from J, leaving 11 bases between them. This CDR3 reads CASSVGDYTDTQYF. CDR3 DNA: TGTGCCAGTAGTGTCGGGGATTACACAGATACGCAGTATTTT. The whole variable domain, remainder taken from reference TRBV19 and TRBJ2-3, is DGGITQSPKYLFRKEGQNVTLSCEQNLNHDAMYWYRQDPGQGLRLIYYSQIVNDFQKGDIAEGYSVSREKKESFPLTVTSAQKNPTAFYLCASSVGDYTDTQYFGPGTRLTVL.

This clone was found once. The chain combines TRBV10-3 with TRBJ1-4; 10 nucleotides line up with TRBD1. CDR1 is ENHRY and CDR2 is SYGVKD in the germline V gene. The CDR3 spans 12 residues. J gave up 7 bases and V 10 bases, and 3 bases lay outside the gene matches. The CDR3 sequence: CATGQGGEKLFF. The DNA of the CDR3 is TGTGCCACAGGACAGGGGGGTGAAAAACTGTTTTTT.

This clone was counted a single time. J is TRBJ2-1 and V is TRBV28; 8 nucleotides agree with TRBD2. Unmatched junction bases numbered 17, after V lost 2 bases and J lost 8 bases. CDR1 is MDHEN, CDR2 SYDVKM, per germline. This CDR3 spans 18 amino acids. CDR3 nucleotide sequence: TGTGCCAGCAGTTTACGCGGGGGGTTTCGGACGGGAGGTCATGAGCAGTTCTTC. Residues: CASSLRGGFRTGGHEQFF.

This chain links TRBV18 with TRBJ2-7, with no clear D. Deletions cut 2 bases from V and 1 base from J, with 9 bases between. The CDR3 extends over 14 amino acids. Per germline, CDR1 KGHSH and CDR2 LQKENI. The CDR3 region has the DNA TGTGCCAGCTCACCATCTCCGGATTCCTACGAGCAGTACTTC. This codes for CASSPSPDSYEQYF.

V usage is TRBV10-3 and J usage is TRBJ2-1; no clear D. Between the trimmed V and J ends, which lost 3 bases and 8 bases, there was a span of 14 bases. From germline, CDR1 is ENHRY and CDR2 SYGVKD. The CDR3 covers 14 residues. This CDR3 is CAISEVGSWDEQFF. The CDR3, as DNA: TGTGCCATCAGTGAAGTGGGTAGCTGGGATGAGCAGTTCTTC.

Here the CDR3 reads CASSHSGLAVDYEQYF. CDR3 nucleotides: TGCGCCAGCAGCCACTCCGGACTAGCGGTCGACTACGAGCAGTACTTC. The rearrangement joins TRBV5-1 to TRBJ2-7, with TRBD2 matching over 10 bases. Germline loops: CDR1 SGHRS, CDR2 YFSETQ. This CDR3 is built from 16 residues. V gave up 4 bases and J gave up 3 bases; unmatched junction bases: 10. Combining the CDR3 with reference TRBV5-1 and TRBJ2-7 gives the whole variable domain KAGVTQTPRYLIKTRGQQVTLSCSPISGHRSVSWYQQTPGQGLQFLFEYFSETQRNKGNFPGRFSGRQFSNSRSEMNVSTLELGDSALYLCASSHSGLAVDYEQYFGPGTRLTVT.

V is TRBV11-3 and J is TRBJ2-5; D unclear. The germline CDR1 and CDR2 sequences are SGHNT and YENEEA. Deletions cut 4 bases from V and 10 bases from J, with 19 bases between. The CDR3 covers 14 residues. The CDR3 loop is CASSWVCCPRDQYF. CDR3 bases: TGTGCCAGCAGCTGGGTTTGTTGTCCAAGAGACCAGTACTTC.